These 16 T cell receptor beta chains share one sample of origin, sequenced in a study of T cell repertoires in cytomegalovirus infection. In TCRdb, the reads were re-called with MiXCR into one record per CDR3 protein. The table has 350,000 to 550,000 distinct CDR3 sequences, about 33% seen once; the top ten hold approximately 13%. The sample comprised PBMCs. The origin of the receptors is a human donor in good health (CMV status not recorded). Some clones in this sample may be carry-over from other donors' samples.

This clonotype was observed a handful of times. The chain recombines TRBV7-9 with TRBJ2-2; no clear D. CDR1 SEHNR and CDR2 FQNEAQ come from the germline V gene (reference sequence). This CDR3 is 15 amino acids long. Trimming cost V 5 bases and J 4 bases, with 14 bases left between them. CDR3 amino acids: CASSPPPVGTGELFF. The CDR3 DNA follows: TGTGCCAGCAGCCCGCCCCCGGTCGGCACCGGGGAGCTGTTTTTT.

This clonotype came up many times. The chain recombines TRBV12-3 or TRBV12-4 with TRBJ1-1; D gene uncertain. The CDR3 loop spans 13 amino acids. Trimming cost V 7 bases and J 0 bases, with 9 bases left between them. The CDR3 coding sequence is TGTGCCAGCACCGACGGGATGAACACTGAAGCTTTCTTT. Amino acids: CASTDGMNTEAFF.

The chain recombines TRBV7-2 with TRBJ2-5, with D possibly TRBD2 on 7 matching bases. Trimming removed 6 bases at V and 5 bases at J, with 22 bases between. This CDR3 is 16 amino acids long. CDR1 and CDR2 (germline): SGHTA, FQGNSA. The chain's CDR3 is CASSHYEGGLDETQYF. The DNA of the CDR3 is TGTGCCAGCAGTCACTACGAGGGGGGGTTAGATGAGACCCAGTACTTC.

Ten or more counts support this clonotype. The chain carries TRBV7-2 and TRBJ1-2, with a weak D call TRBD1 (5 bases). The CDR3 contains 15 residues. The germline V gene has CDR1 SGHTA and CDR2 FQGNSA. V lost 2 bases to trimming and J lost 4 bases, with 14 bases between them. This chain's CDR3 is CASSLTGDRSYGYTF. DNA of the CDR3: TGTGCCAGCAGCTTAACAGGCGATCGTTCCTATGGCTACACCTTC.

This clonotype was recorded at least ten times. The rearrangement joins TRBV7-6 to TRBJ2-3, with 10 nucleotides matching TRBD2. The trim removed 3 bases at V and 2 bases at J, leaving 2 bases unmatched. The germline gives CDR1 SGHVS, CDR2 FNYEAQ. The CDR3 has 15 residues. The CDR3 reads CASSFSGGPTDTQYF. The CDR3 bases are TGTGCCAGCAGCTTTAGCGGGGGGCCCACAGATACGCAGTATTTT.

This clonotype turned up a few times. The chain has TRBV4-1 and TRBJ2-7; 8 nucleotides line up with TRBD1. After removal of 0 bases from V and 3 bases from J, the junction contained 7 bases not matched to a gene. Germline-derived CDR1 and CDR2 are MGHRA and YSYEKL. The CDR3 is 16 amino acids. CDR3 in amino acids: CASSQDVNRGNYEQYF. The CDR3, as DNA: TGCGCCAGCAGCCAAGATGTGAACAGGGGGAACTACGAGCAGTACTTC.

This clonotype was detected only a few times. V is TRBV3-1 and J is TRBJ1-4; no firm D call. This CDR3 has 16 amino acids. V lost 0 bases and J lost 0, with 8 bases in between. Germline V gene lookup returns CDR1 LGHDT and CDR2 YNNKEL (reference sequence). The CDR3 bases are TGTGCCAGCAGCCAAGATCTAGATGCAACTAATGAAAAACTGTTTTTT. This encodes CASSQDLDATNEKLFF.

This clonotype was observed a handful of times. This rearrangement joins TRBV7-2 to TRBJ2-7, with TRBD2 matching over 12 bases. The germline CDR1 and CDR2 sequences are SGHTA and FQGNSA. Trimming took 5 bases from V and 3 from J; bases not matched to a gene: 5. This CDR3 has 15 residues. This chain's CDR3 is CASSPTSGGHYEQYF. The CDR3 DNA reads as TGTGCCAGCAGCCCTACTAGCGGGGGGCACTACGAGCAGTACTTC.

The chain uses TRBV7-6 and TRBJ2-5; D might be TRBD1 (6 bases). Trimming left V 8 bases short and J 2 bases short, with 12 bases between. The CDR3 length is 13 residues. Germline V gives CDR1 SGHVS, CDR2 FNYEAQ. CDR3 sequence (DNA): TGTGCCAGCGAAGGACAGCCACAAGAGACCCAGTACTTC. Translation: CASEGQPQETQYF.

Many counts were recorded for this clonotype. This chain joins TRBV7-2 and TRBJ2-5, with 7 bases aligning to TRBD1. Per the germline V gene, CDR1 is SGHTA and CDR2 is FQGNSA. The CDR3 spans 14 residues. V lost 5 bases to trimming and J lost 2 bases; unmatched junction nucleotides: 5. The CDR3 sequence is CASSPLGQQETQYF. Written as DNA, the CDR3 is TGTGCCAGCAGCCCGCTGGGACAGCAAGAGACCCAGTACTTC.

The V gene is TRBV7-9, the J gene TRBJ1-2, with D possibly matching TRBD1 (5 bases). Between the trimmed V and J ends, which lost 5 bases and 3 bases, there was a span of 16 bases. Looked up from germline, CDR1 is SEHNR and CDR2 is FQNEAQ (reference sequence). The CDR3 loop spans 15 amino acids. The CDR3 loop reads CASSLPLSGDYGYTF. The CDR3, as DNA: TGTGCCAGCAGCCTACCCCTATCGGGGGACTATGGCTACACCTTC.

CDR3 nucleotides: TGTGCCAGCAGCCCGGACAGTCTACCCTACGAGCAGTACTTC. Translated, it gives CASSPDSLPYEQYF. The V gene is TRBV5-6, the J gene TRBJ2-7; D is perhaps TRBD1 (6 bases). V gave up 4 bases and J gave up 2 bases, with 13 bases separating them. This CDR3 is 14 amino acids long. Germline CDR1 SGHDT, CDR2 YYEEEE.

This clonotype was recorded a few times. The chain joins TRBV3-1 to TRBJ2-5; D uncertain. Trimming stripped 1 base from V and 5 bases from J, with 8 bases between. The CDR3 sequence is 13 residues long. CDR1 and CDR2 from the germline V gene are LGHDT and YNNKEL (reference sequence). In DNA, the CDR3 is TGTGCCAGCAGCCAAGGGTCCGCGGAGACCCAGTACTTC. Encoded protein: CASSQGSAETQYF.

A few counts support this clonotype. The chain uses TRBV4-1 and TRBJ2-3, with 12 nucleotides matching TRBD2. The CDR3 loop spans 15 amino acids. The J segment lost 5 bases and the V segment lost 3 bases, leaving 3 bases of the junction unmatched. The germline V gene has CDR1 MGHRA and CDR2 YSYEKL. The CDR3 nucleotides are TGCGCCAGCAGCCAGACTAGCGGGGGCTTAGATACGCAGTATTTT. This sequence encodes CASSQTSGGLDTQYF.

Worth noting for this clonotype: One base away lies a much larger clone, so this may be a sequencing read error. The chain joins TRBV7-6 to TRBJ2-3, with 11 bases aligning to TRBD2. The germline CDR1 and CDR2 sequences are SGHVS and FNYEAQ. The CDR3 loop spans 16 amino acids. After removal of 4 bases from V and 1 base from J, the junction contained 4 bases not matched to a gene. Here the CDR3 DNA reads TGTGCCAGCAGCTGCCTAGCGGGGGGCCGCACAGATACGCAGTATTTT. It encodes CASSCLAGGRTDTQYF.

For this clonotype: This sequence may be a read error, since a much larger clone differs from it by one base. The chain has TRBV7-9 and TRBJ2-1; D remains unclear. Per germline, CDR1 SEHNR and CDR2 FQNEAQ (reference sequence). This CDR3 is built from 13 residues. V shed 1 base and J shed 9 bases, with 10 bases lying between them. In DNA, the CDR3 is TGTGCCAGCAGCTTAGGCCCAAGGATTGAGCAGTTCTTC. Its protein product is CASSLGPRIEQFF.